This paragraph covers one TCR beta chain sequence. This specimen comes from a study of early T cells in non-severe SARS-CoV-2 infection. Molecules of cDNA were individually given unique molecular identifiers that were attached to them. TCRdb re-called the 5' RACE reads through MiXCR, storing one row per CDR3 protein. The sample yields about 100,000 distinct CDR3 sequences, about 13% seen once. V trimming: 6 bases; J trimming: 1 base; junction bases outside the gene matches: 3. CDR3 length: 15 residues. The germline gives CDR1 MGHDK, CDR2 SYGVNS. The sample was whole blood. The receptor comes from an adult who was a healthcare worker with PCR-confirmed SARS-CoV-2 infection or an uninfected control (not recorded which). The V gene is TRBV25-1, the J gene TRBJ2-2; 9 bases are a match to TRBD1. The CDR3 DNA reads TGTGCCAGCAGAACGGACAGGGGGAACACCGGGGAGCTGTTTTTT. This gives the protein CASRTDRGNTGELFF.